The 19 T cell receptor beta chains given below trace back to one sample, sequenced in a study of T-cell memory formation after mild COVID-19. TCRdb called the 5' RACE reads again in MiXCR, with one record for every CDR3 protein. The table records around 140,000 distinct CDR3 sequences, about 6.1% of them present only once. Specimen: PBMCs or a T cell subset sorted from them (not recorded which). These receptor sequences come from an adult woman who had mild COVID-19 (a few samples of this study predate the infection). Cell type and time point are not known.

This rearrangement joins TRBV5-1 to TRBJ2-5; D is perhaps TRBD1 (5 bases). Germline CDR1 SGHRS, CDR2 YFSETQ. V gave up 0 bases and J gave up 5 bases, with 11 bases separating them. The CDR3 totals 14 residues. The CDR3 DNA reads TGCGCCAGCAGCTTGGTGGGGCTTTGGGAGACCCAGTACTTC. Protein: CASSLVGLWETQYF.

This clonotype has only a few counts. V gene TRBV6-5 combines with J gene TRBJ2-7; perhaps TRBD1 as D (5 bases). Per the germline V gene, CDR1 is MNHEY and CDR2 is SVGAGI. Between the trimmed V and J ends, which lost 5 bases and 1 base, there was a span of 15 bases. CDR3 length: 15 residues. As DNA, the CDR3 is TGTGCCAGCAGTCACCGACTTAAGGGGTCCTACGAGCAGTACTTC. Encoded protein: CASSHRLKGSYEQYF.

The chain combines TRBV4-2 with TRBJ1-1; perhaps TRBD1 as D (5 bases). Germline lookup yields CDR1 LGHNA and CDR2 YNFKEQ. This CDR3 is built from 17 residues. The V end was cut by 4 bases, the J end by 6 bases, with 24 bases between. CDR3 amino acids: CASSPARGRGGMSEAFF. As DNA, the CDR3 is TGTGCCAGCAGCCCAGCGAGGGGACGGGGAGGGATGTCTGAAGCTTTCTTT.

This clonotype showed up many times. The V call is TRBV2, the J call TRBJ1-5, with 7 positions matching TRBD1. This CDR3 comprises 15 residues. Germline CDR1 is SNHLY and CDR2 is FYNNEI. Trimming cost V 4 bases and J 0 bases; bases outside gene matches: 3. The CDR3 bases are TGTGCCAGCAGTGGGCAGGGGGGTAGCAATCAGCCCCAGCATTTT. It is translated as CASSGQGGSNQPQHF.

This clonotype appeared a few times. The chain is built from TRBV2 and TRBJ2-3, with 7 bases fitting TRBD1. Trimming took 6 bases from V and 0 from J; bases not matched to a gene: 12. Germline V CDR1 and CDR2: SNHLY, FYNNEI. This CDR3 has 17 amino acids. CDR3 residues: CASSHPRQGPSTDTQYF. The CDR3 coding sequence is TGTGCCAGCAGCCACCCACGACAGGGCCCCAGCACAGATACGCAGTATTTT. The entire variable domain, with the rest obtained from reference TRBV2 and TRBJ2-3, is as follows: EPEVTQTPSHQVTQMGQEVILRCVPISNHLYFYWYRQILGQKVEFLVSFYNNEISEKSEIFDDQFSVERPDGSNFTLKIRSTKLEDSAMYFCASSHPRQGPSTDTQYFGPGTRLTVL.

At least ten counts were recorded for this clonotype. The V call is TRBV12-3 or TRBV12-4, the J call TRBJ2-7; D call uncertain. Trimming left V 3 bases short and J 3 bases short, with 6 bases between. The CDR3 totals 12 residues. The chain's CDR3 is CASSLIVYEQYF. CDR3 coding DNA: TGTGCCAGCAGTTTGATAGTCTACGAGCAGTACTTC.

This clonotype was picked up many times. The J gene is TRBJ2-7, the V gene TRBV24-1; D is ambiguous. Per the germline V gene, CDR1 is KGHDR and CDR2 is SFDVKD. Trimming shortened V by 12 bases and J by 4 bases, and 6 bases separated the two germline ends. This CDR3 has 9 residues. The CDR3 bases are TGTGCCCCAAGTTACGAGCAGTACTTC. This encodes CAPSYEQYF.

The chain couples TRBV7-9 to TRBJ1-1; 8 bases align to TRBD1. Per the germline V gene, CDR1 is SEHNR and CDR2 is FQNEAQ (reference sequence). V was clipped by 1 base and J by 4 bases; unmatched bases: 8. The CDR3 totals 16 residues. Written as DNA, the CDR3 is TGTGCCAGCAGCTTAGAGGTAGGACAGGGAGGCACTGAAGCTTTCTTT. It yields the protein CASSLEVGQGGTEAFF.

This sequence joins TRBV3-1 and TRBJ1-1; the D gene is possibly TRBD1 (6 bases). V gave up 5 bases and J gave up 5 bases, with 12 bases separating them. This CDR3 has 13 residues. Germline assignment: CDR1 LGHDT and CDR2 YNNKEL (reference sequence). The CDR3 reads CASSSDRRTEAFF. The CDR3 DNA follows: TGTGCCAGCAGCTCCGACAGGCGAACTGAAGCTTTCTTT.

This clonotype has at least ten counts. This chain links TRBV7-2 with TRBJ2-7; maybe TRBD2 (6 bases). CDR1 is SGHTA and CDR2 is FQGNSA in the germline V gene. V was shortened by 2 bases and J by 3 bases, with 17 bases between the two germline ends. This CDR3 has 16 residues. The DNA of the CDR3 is TGTGCCAGCAGCTTATACCACGGGACTCGTCACTACGAGCAGTACTTC. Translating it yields CASSLYHGTRHYEQYF.

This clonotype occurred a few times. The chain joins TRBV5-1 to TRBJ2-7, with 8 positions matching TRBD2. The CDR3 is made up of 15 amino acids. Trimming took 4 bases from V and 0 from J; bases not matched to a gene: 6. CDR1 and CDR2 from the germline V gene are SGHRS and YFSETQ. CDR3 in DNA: TGCGCCAGCAGCCCCGTAGCGGGGTCCTCCTACGAGCAGTACTTC. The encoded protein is CASSPVAGSSYEQYF.

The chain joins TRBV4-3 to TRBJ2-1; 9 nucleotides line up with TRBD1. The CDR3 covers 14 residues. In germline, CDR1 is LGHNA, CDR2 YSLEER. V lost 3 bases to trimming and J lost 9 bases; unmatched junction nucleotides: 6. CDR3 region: CASSHTDRGSEQFF. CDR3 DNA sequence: TGCGCCAGCAGCCATACCGACAGGGGGAGTGAGCAGTTCTTC.

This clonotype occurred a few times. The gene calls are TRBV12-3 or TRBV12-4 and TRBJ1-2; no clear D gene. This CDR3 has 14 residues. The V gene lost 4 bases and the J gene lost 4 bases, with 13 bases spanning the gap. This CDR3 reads CASSSVPGGYGYTF. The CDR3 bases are TGTGCCAGCAGTTCGGTGCCCGGCGGCTATGGCTACACCTTC.

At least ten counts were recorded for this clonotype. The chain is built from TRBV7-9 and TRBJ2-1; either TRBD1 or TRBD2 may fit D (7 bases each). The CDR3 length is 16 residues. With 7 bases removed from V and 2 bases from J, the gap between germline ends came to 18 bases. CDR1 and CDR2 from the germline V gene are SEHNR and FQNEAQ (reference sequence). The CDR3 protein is CASNFQGGKTYNEQFF. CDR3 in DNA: TGTGCCAGCAACTTTCAGGGGGGGAAAACCTACAATGAGCAGTTCTTC.

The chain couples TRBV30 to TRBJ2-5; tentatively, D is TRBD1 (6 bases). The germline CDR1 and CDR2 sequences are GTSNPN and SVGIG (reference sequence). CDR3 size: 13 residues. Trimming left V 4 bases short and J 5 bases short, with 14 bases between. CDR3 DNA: TGTGCCTGGAACGGGGACAATGGCGAGACCCAGTACTTC. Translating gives CAWNGDNGETQYF.

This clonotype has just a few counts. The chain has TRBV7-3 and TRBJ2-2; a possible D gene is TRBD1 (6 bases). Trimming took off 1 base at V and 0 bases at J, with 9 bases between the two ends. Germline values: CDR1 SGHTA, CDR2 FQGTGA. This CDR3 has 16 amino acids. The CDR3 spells CASSLIRTANTGELFF. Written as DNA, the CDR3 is TGTGCCAGCAGCTTAATTCGGACAGCGAACACCGGGGAGCTGTTTTTT.

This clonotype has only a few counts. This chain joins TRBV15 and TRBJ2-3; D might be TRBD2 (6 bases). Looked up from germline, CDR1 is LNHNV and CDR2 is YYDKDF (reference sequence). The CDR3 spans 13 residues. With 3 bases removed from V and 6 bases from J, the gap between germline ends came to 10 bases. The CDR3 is CATSRGAGDTQYF. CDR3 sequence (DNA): TGTGCCACCAGCAGGGGCGCGGGGGATACGCAGTATTTT. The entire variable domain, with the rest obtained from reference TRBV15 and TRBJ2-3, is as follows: DAMVIQNPRYQVTQFGKPVTLSCSQTLNHNVMYWYQQKSSQAPKLLFHYYDKDFNNEADTPDNFQSRRPNTSFCFLDIRSPGLGDTAMYLCATSRGAGDTQYFGPGTRLTVL.

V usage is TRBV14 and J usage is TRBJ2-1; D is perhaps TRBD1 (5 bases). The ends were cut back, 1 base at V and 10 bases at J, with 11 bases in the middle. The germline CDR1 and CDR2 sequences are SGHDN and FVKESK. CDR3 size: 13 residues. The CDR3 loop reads CASSQGLGREQFF. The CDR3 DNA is TGTGCCAGCAGCCAAGGATTGGGGCGAGAGCAGTTCTTC.

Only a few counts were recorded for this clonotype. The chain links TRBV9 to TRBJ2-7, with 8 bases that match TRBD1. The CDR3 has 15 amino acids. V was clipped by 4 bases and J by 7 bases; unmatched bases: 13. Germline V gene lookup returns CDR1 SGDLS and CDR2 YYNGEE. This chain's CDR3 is CASSTTGAPGGEQYF. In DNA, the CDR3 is TGTGCCAGCAGCACGACAGGGGCCCCGGGCGGGGAGCAGTACTTC.